The next 18 T cell receptor beta chains were all read from a single sample in a study of CD8+CD57+ T cells in acquired aplastic anemia. All patients picked for sequencing had shown, by flow cytometry, an expansion of CD8+CD57+ cells. Genomic DNA was employed as the template in profiling TCR beta VDJ and CDR3. TCRdb ran MiXCR on the reads and lists one entry per CDR3 protein. The top ten hold 0.85% to 1.2% of the sample, which has some 170,000 distinct CDR3 sequences, more than 45% seen once. Sequenced input: sorted CD4+, CD8+, or CD8+CD57+ T cells (not recorded which) from PBMCs. These receptors were taken from a human donor with aplastic anemia.

This clonotype occurred once. This rearrangement joins TRBV7-9 to TRBJ2-5; weak D call: TRBD1 (6 bases). V was shortened by 11 bases and J by 5 bases, with 21 bases between the two germline ends. The CDR3 runs to 14 residues. The germline gives CDR1 SEHNR, CDR2 FQNEAQ (reference sequence). The CDR3, as DNA: TGTGCCGGTACGTCCGAACAGGGTTTTGAGACCCAGTACTTC. Amino acids: CAGTSEQGFETQYF.

J is TRBJ2-7 and V is TRBV2; a weak D match, TRBD1 (6 bases). This CDR3 is built from 14 residues. V was trimmed by 5 bases and J by 3 bases, leaving 14 bases between them. Germline CDR1 and CDR2: SNHLY and FYNNEI. As DNA, the CDR3 is TGTGCCAGCAGTTTACAAACAGGGATCTACGAGCAGTACTTC. This sequence encodes CASSLQTGIYEQYF.

This clonotype was detected ten times or more. The chain employs TRBV2 and TRBJ2-1; TRBD1 matches 10 bases. CDR1 is SNHLY, CDR2 FYNNEI, per germline. CDR3 size: 14 residues. V trimming: 4 bases; J trimming: 8 bases; junction bases outside the gene matches: 5. In DNA form, the CDR3 reads TGTGCCAGCAGTGGGGGACAGGGGAGGGATGAGCAGTTCTTC. This codes for CASSGGQGRDEQFF.

The rearrangement joins TRBV9 to TRBJ2-2, with D hard to call. The germline V and J ends were trimmed by 0 bases and 8 bases, with 5 bases remaining between them. Per germline, CDR1 SGDLS and CDR2 YYNGEE. This CDR3 has 12 amino acids. Here the CDR3 DNA reads TGTGCCAGCAGCGTAGGATGGGGGGAGCTGTTTTTT. Its protein product is CASSVGWGELFF.

The chain employs TRBV19 and TRBJ1-5, with D unclear. Germline assignment: CDR1 LNHDA and CDR2 SQIVND (reference sequence). This CDR3 is built from 8 residues. V was clipped by 9 bases and J by 12 bases, with 6 bases between them. The CDR3 here is CASRDQHF. CDR3 sequence (DNA): TGTGCCAGCCGGGACCAGCATTTT.

V gene TRBV24-1 combines with J gene TRBJ2-3; D not certain. The CDR3 extends over 14 amino acids. V gave up 3 bases and J gave up 5 bases, with 11 bases separating them. Germline values: CDR1 KGHDR, CDR2 SFDVKD. The CDR3 loop reads CATSDPHKVDTQYF. The CDR3 DNA sequence: TGTGCCACCAGTGATCCCCATAAGGTAGATACGCAGTATTTT.

This clonotype was counted only a few times. J is TRBJ2-3 and V is TRBV7-3; D ambiguous. In germline, CDR1 is SGHTA, CDR2 FQGTGA. Deletions cut 3 bases from V and 4 bases from J, with 8 bases between. The CDR3 is made up of 13 amino acids. CDR3 loop: CASSFSAPDTQYF. The CDR3 DNA sequence: TGTGCCAGCAGCTTTTCGGCTCCAGATACGCAGTATTTT.

The chain employs TRBV11-1 and TRBJ2-1, with TRBD2 identical over 9 bases. V gave up 4 bases and J gave up 12 bases; unmatched junction bases: 13. CDR1 and CDR2 from the germline V gene are SGHAT and FQDESV (reference sequence). The CDR3 covers 15 residues. The CDR3 nucleotides read TGTGCCAGCAGCTCCGCAGCTCTAGCGGGGACGGGGCAGTTCTTC. Translation: CASSSAALAGTGQFF.

This clonotype was detected many times. V gene TRBV20-1 combines with J gene TRBJ1-2; TRBD1 is a possible D gene (5 bases). Trimming removed 2 bases from V and 6 bases from J, with 16 bases in between. The CDR3 spans 14 residues. CDR1 and CDR2 (germline): DFQATT, SNEGSKA (reference sequence). The CDR3 nucleotides read TGCAGTGCTAGACCCCAGGGACGGTGGAATGGCTACACCTTC. Translating it yields CSARPQGRWNGYTF.

The rearrangement links TRBV11-2 to TRBJ2-1; 9 bases fit TRBD1. The CDR3 is 13 amino acids. V was clipped by 5 bases and J by 5 bases; unmatched bases: 1. CDR1 SGHAT and CDR2 FQNNGV come from the germline V gene. CDR3 DNA: TGTGCCAGCAGCGGACAGGGGAACAATGAGCAGTTCTTC. Protein product: CASSGQGNNEQFF.

This clonotype was recorded many times. J is TRBJ1-4 and V is TRBV7-9, with D perhaps TRBD1 (5 bases). The germline gives CDR1 SEHNR, CDR2 FQNEAQ (reference sequence). Trimming pared 1 base from V and 5 bases from J, leaving 11 bases between. The CDR3 sequence is 15 residues long. CDR3 in amino acids: CASSLGLGENEKLFF. In DNA, the CDR3 is TGTGCCAGCAGCTTAGGCCTAGGGGAAAATGAAAAACTGTTTTTT.

In its sample, this clonotype was seen many times. This chain uses TRBV3-1 with TRBJ2-5; D not certain. CDR3 length equals 12 residues. Germline CDR1 reads LGHDT; CDR2 reads YNNKEL (reference sequence). Trimming stripped 6 bases from V and 4 bases from J, with 9 bases between. CDR3 residues: CASSRALETQYF. In DNA form, the CDR3 reads TGTGCCAGCAGTCGGGCCTTAGAGACCCAGTACTTC.

This clonotype was recorded at least ten times. The V and J genes are TRBV19 and TRBJ1-4; D is unresolved. V lost 7 bases and J 7 bases, leaving 19 bases between the germline ends. There are 15 residues in the CDR3. The germline V gene encodes CDR1 LNHDA and CDR2 SQIVND (reference sequence). CDR3 DNA sequence: TGTGCCAGTACGTCACTACTAGAGGTCCGTGAAAAACTGTTTTTT. Its protein product is CASTSLLEVREKLFF.

This clonotype was recorded many times. The V and J genes are TRBV7-2 and TRBJ2-2; 7 bases map to TRBD1. The J segment lost 6 bases and the V segment lost 5 bases, leaving 3 bases of the junction unmatched. CDR1 is SGHTA, CDR2 FQGNSA, per germline. The CDR3 is 13 amino acids. The chain's CDR3 is CASSVDRAGELFF. Written as DNA, the CDR3 is TGTGCCAGCAGCGTAGACAGGGCCGGGGAGCTGTTTTTT.

The chain carries TRBV29-1 and TRBJ1-2, with 7 nucleotides matching TRBD1. Germline CDR1 is SQVTM and CDR2 is ANQGSEA. After removal of 4 bases from V and 3 bases from J, the junction contained 5 bases not matched to a gene. The CDR3 spans 13 residues. The chain's CDR3 is CSVVGTEDYGYTF. The CDR3 coding sequence is TGCAGCGTTGTAGGGACAGAAGACTATGGCTACACCTTC. Looking up the rest from reference TRBV29-1 and TRBJ1-2 gives the full variable domain: SAVISQKPSRDICQRGTSLTIQCQVDSQVTMMFWYRQQPGQSLTLIATANQGSEATYESGFVIDKFPISRPNLTFSTLTVSNMSPEDSSIYLCSVVGTEDYGYTFGSGTRLTVV.

This clonotype came up many times. The rearrangement uses TRBV5-4 and TRBJ1-1; 7 nucleotides line up with TRBD1. This CDR3 comprises 12 residues. V trimming: 9 bases; J trimming: 4 bases; junction bases outside the gene matches: 6. Germline CDR1 and CDR2: SGHNT and YYREEE (reference sequence). CDR3 nucleotide sequence: TGTGCCATGCAGGGGGTCGCCACTGAAGCTTTCTTT. The encoded protein is CAMQGVATEAFF. The complete variable domain, with remaining parts taken from reference TRBV5-4 and TRBJ1-1, reads ETGVTQSPTHLIKTRGQQVTLRCSSQSGHNTVSWYQQALGQGPQFIFQYYREEENGRGNFPPRFSGLQFPNYSSELNVNALELDDSALYLCAMQGVATEAFFGQGTRLTVV.

Comment on this clonotype: Being one base from a much bigger clone, this may be a read error. This rearrangement joins TRBV7-3 to TRBJ2-1, with a possible D match to TRBD1 (6 bases). The CDR3 covers 16 residues. Germline V gene data show CDR1 as SGHTA and CDR2 as FQGTGA. The CDR3 loop reads CACSLAGVSSYNEQFF. CDR3 bases: TGTGCCTGCAGCTTAGCAGGGGTCAGCTCCTACAATGAGCAGTTCTTC.

About this clonotype: This sequence may be a read error, since a much larger clone differs from it by one base. The rearrangement joins TRBV9 to TRBJ2-3, with TRBD2 matching 16 bases. The CDR3 covers 19 residues. The germline gives CDR1 SGDLS, CDR2 YYNGEE. The J segment lost 4 bases and the V segment lost 0 bases, leaving 8 bases of the junction unmatched. The CDR3 DNA reads as TGTGCCAGCAGCGTAGCAGGGACTAGCGGGGGGGTCTGGGCAGATACGCAGTATTTT. Its translation is CASSVAGTSGGVWADTQYF.